This is a list of T cell receptor beta chains from one sample in a study of response to subunit inactivated influenza vaccine. In TCRdb, the RT-PCR reads were re-called with MiXCR into one record per CDR3 protein. The repertoire holds approximately 500,000 distinct CDR3 sequences, around 13% seen once, with around 10% in the top ten. This specimen consisted of PBMCs from blood, obtained approximately 12 days after vaccination. These TCRs come from a man between 45 and 60 years old who received an inactivated influenza vaccine. The CDR3 runs from the conserved cysteine through the conserved F or W. D genes are given only for firm matches. Rows may omit the clone size; those that give it use once, few, many or a size class.

V gene	clone size	J gene	D gene	CDR3 DNA	CDR3 protein
TRBV27	.	TRBJ2-3	.	TGTGCCAGCAGTTCCCGGGTCACAGATACGCAGTATTTT	CASSSRVTDTQYF
TRBV29-1	few	TRBJ2-1	.	TGCAGCGTTGCCCCAGCATCAGGCTCCTACAATGAGCAGTTCTTC	CSVAPASGSYNEQFF
TRBV7-2	.	TRBJ2-5	.	TGTGCCAGCAGCAACCGGCAATATGGGGGGCCGGAGACCCAGTACTTC	CASSNRQYGGPETQYF
TRBV5-1	few	TRBJ2-7	.	TGCGCCAGCAGCTTGGTGCCAAGTTCCTACGAGCAGTACTTC	CASSLVPSSYEQYF
TRBV2	few	TRBJ2-2	TRBD1	TGTGCCAGCAGTGGGGACAGGGGGCCCGGGGAGCTGTTTTTT	CASSGDRGPGELFF
TRBV27	.	TRBJ2-7	.	TGTGCCAGCAGTCCCAGGACAGTAATGTACGAGCAGTACTTC	CASSPRTVMYEQYF
TRBV5-1	few	TRBJ2-1	.	TGCGCCAGCAGCGCGTGGAGGGACAATGAGCAGTTCTTC	CASSAWRDNEQFF
TRBV20-1	.	TRBJ2-3	TRBD2	TGCAGTGCTGGGGGACTAGCGGGGACAGATACGCAGTATTTT	CSAGGLAGTDTQYF
TRBV29-1	.	TRBJ2-3	TRBD2	TGCAGCGTAGGGAGGGGAGATACGCAGTATTTT	CSVGRGDTQYF
TRBV9	.	TRBJ2-7	.	TGTGCCAGCAGCGCACCTCGACAGGGAGGTAGGGACGAGCAGTACTTC	CASSAPRQGGRDEQYF
TRBV11-2	few	TRBJ2-3	.	TGTGCCAGCAGCTACATCTCGGGGTCCACAGATACGCAGTATTTT	CASSYISGSTDTQYF
TRBV28	few	TRBJ2-7	.	TGTGCCAGCAGCCCCCGTATCCGGACAGTAAGGGTAGCGTCGGTCGAGCAGTACTTC	CASSPRIRTVRVASVEQYF
TRBV5-5	few	TRBJ2-1	TRBD2	TGTGCCAGCAGCTGGGAGGAAGGACTAGCTTGGTCCGAGCAGTTCTTC	CASSWEEGLAWSEQFF
TRBV7-9	.	TRBJ2-7	.	TGTGCCAGCAGCCTGGGCCTTGTCGCCGAGCAGTACTTC	CASSLGLVAEQYF
TRBV5-1	few	TRBJ2-5	.	TGCGCCAGCAGCTTGGGAGGCCAGTCGAAGACCCAGTACTTC	CASSLGGQSKTQYF
TRBV7-2	many	TRBJ2-7	.	TGTGCCAGCAGCTTAGGCAGGGGTAACGAGCAGTACTTC	CASSLGRGNEQYF
TRBV20-1	many	TRBJ2-3	.	TGCAGTGCTAGAGATCCTCATCCCGATACGCAGTATTTT	CSARDPHPDTQYF
TRBV7-8	few	TRBJ2-3	.	TGTGCCAGCAGCGGTCTGCTAAAGGAGAGCACAGATACGCAGTATTTT	CASSGLLKESTDTQYF
TRBV19	many	TRBJ1-5	.	TGTGCCACCGCGGGGCAGGGGAATCAGCCCCAGCATTTT	CATAGQGNQPQHF
TRBV27	few	TRBJ2-2	TRBD2	TGTGCCAGCAGTTTAAGTTACGGGATAGCGGGCGGGGAGCTGTTTTTT	CASSLSYGIAGGELFF
TRBV28	few	TRBJ2-1	.	TGTGCCAGCACCGTGGCATTCTACAATGAGCAGTTCTTC	CASTVAFYNEQFF
TRBV29-1	.	TRBJ1-5	.	TGCAGCGCCCTTACGGAGAATAGCAATCAGCCCCAGCATTTT	CSALTENSNQPQHF
TRBV10-3	few	TRBJ2-1	TRBD2	TGTGCCATCACCCCGGGGGGGCTCGTCTACAATGAGCAGTTCTTC	CAITPGGLVYNEQFF
TRBV11-2	few	TRBJ1-2	.	TGTGCCAGCAGCCCCCTTTCGAGAGGTGGCTACACCTTC	CASSPLSRGGYTF
TRBV15	few	TRBJ1-4	.	TGTGCCACCAGCGGAGCACACCCGGGACTCAAACTGTTTTTT	CATSGAHPGLKLFF
TRBV10-3	few	TRBJ1-1	.	TGTGCCATCAGTGTTGGCAACGGGAACACTGAAGCTTTCTTT	CAISVGNGNTEAFF
TRBV5-1	.	TRBJ2-1	TRBD1	TGCGCCAGCAGCTTGGATGCAGGGGGCGCCCACAATGAGCAGTTCTTC	CASSLDAGGAHNEQFF
TRBV29-1	many	TRBJ2-3	TRBD2	TGCAGCGTTGAGATGGGAGGGTATGAAGATACGCAGTATTTT	CSVEMGGYEDTQYF
TRBV2	.	TRBJ2-7	.	TGTGCCAGCAGTCCATGGGAGAAGGCCCCCTACGAGCAGTACTTC	CASSPWEKAPYEQYF
TRBV14	few	TRBJ2-1	TRBD1	TGTGCCAGCAAGATAACGGACAGGGACAATGAGCAGTTCTTC	CASKITDRDNEQFF
TRBV10-3	.	TRBJ2-7	.	TGTGCCATCAGTGCGGGCCCCTCCTACGAGCAGTACTTC	CAISAGPSYEQYF
TRBV7-8	.	TRBJ2-5	TRBD1	TGTGCCAGCAGCAACGACAGGGCAGAGACCCAGTACTTC	CASSNDRAETQYF
TRBV20-1	few	TRBJ2-3	.	TGCAGTGCTAGAGTCCCCGGGAGCACAGATACGCAGTATTTT	CSARVPGSTDTQYF
TRBV12-3/TRBV12-4	.	TRBJ2-5	TRBD1	TGTGCCAGCAGTCACGGACAGGGGTTAGAGACCCAGTACTTC	CASSHGQGLETQYF
TRBV20-1	.	TRBJ2-7	.	TGCAGTGCCCTGGCGGGGAGCTCCTACGAGCAGTACTTC	CSALAGSSYEQYF
TRBV15	.	TRBJ2-7	TRBD2	TGTGCCACCAGCCGTAGCGGCGGGGGGTATCCCTACGAGCAGTACTTC	CATSRSGGGYPYEQYF
TRBV9	.	TRBJ1-2	.	TGTGCCAGCAGCGCGGCAGGGGCTTCCTATGGCTACACCTTC	CASSAAGASYGYTF
TRBV18	many	TRBJ1-4	.	TGTGCCAGCTCACCACCTTCTTCTAATGAAAAACTGTTTTTT	CASSPPSSNEKLFF
TRBV6-5	.	TRBJ1-6	TRBD1	TGTGCCAGCAGTTACTCGAAGACAGGGAATAATTCACCCCTCCACTTT	CASSYSKTGNNSPLHF
TRBV20-1	few	TRBJ2-1	TRBD2	TGCAGTGCTGAAACTAGCGGGATATTCAATGAGCAGTTCTTC	CSAETSGIFNEQFF
TRBV15	few	TRBJ1-1	.	TGTGCCACCAGCAGAGATGATAGGGCAAACACTGAAGCTTTCTTT	CATSRDDRANTEAFF